This TCR beta chain was sequenced during a study of Ad26.COV2.S vaccination and SARS-CoV-2 variants. As for this clone: Its specificity is unknown.

Treatment indicated: over 15 received Ad26.COV2.S at low or high dose, single or two shots; roughly five received placebo; per-sample allocation not given. Each sample was drawn 63 days after the first injection (of vaccine or placebo). General study findings and limits: The authors reported substantial breadth in spike-specific CD8+ and CD4+ T cell responses after vaccination.

The CDR3 loop spans 12 amino acids. V was cut by 1 base and J by 8 bases, with 6 bases left in between. Data came from immunoSEQ multiplex PCR; TCRdb stores just in-frame clones and leaves some out. In the table there are some 410,000 clones, around 92% of which are singletons. The clonotype comes from a person between 18 and 65 years old who received the Ad26.COV2.S COVID-19 vaccine or a placebo. The material sequenced was peripheral blood, taken in a trial of Ad26.COV2.S vaccine versus placebo. The chain recombines TRBV12-3 or TRBV12-4 with TRBJ2-1, with unresolved D. CDR3 coding DNA: TGTGCCAGCAGTTTAGTTCTCCATGAGCAGTTCTTC. This gives the protein CASSLVLHEQFF.